Following are 16 T cell receptor beta chains from one sample sequenced in a study of T-cell reconstitution after alpha-beta-depleted transplantation in children. Unique molecular identifiers were incorporated during preparation of the TCRbeta library. TCRdb processed the PCR reads anew with MiXCR; each CDR3 protein has one entry. The profile covers hundreds of thousands of distinct CDR3 sequences, with around 13% appearing a single time and roughly 2.3% taken by the ten largest. This sample comprised PBMCs, mostly from graft donor cells, obtained 360 days after TCRalphabeta/CD19-depleted stem cell transplant. These TCRs come from a male patient aged 10 to 17 who had a stem cell transplant for acute myeloid leukemia, so the T cells may come from the graft donor.

This clonotype has just a few counts. The V and J genes are TRBV7-8 and TRBJ2-3; 7 nucleotides align to TRBD2. The J segment lost 6 bases and the V segment lost 3 bases, leaving 9 bases of the junction unmatched. Germline V CDR1 and CDR2: SGHVS, FQNEAQ. The CDR3 is 15 amino acids. This chain's CDR3 is CASSFGLEGRDTQYF. The CDR3 region has the DNA TGTGCCAGCAGCTTTGGACTAGAGGGAAGGGATACGCAGTATTTT.

This clonotype was observed a few times. V gene TRBV12-3 or TRBV12-4 combines with J gene TRBJ2-7, with D possibly being TRBD1 (6 bases). The CDR3 totals 13 residues. With 7 bases removed from V and 3 bases from J, the gap between germline ends came to 13 bases. CDR3 region: CASTLGQIYEQYF. CDR3 DNA: TGTGCCAGCACCCTCGGACAGATCTACGAGCAGTACTTC.

This clonotype has ten or more counts. The chain combines TRBV7-3 with TRBJ2-5, with 11 bases that match TRBD1. In germline, CDR1 is SGHTA, CDR2 FQGTGA. The CDR3 extends over 15 amino acids. The V and J ends lost 1 base and 4 bases, in that order; junction bases with no gene match: 2. CDR3 region: CASSLRDRGIETQYF. DNA for the CDR3: TGTGCCAGCAGCTTAAGGGACAGGGGGATAGAGACCCAGTACTTC.

This chain uses TRBV3-1 with TRBJ1-5, with unresolved D. Germline assignment: CDR1 LGHDT and CDR2 YNNKEL (reference sequence). The V end lost 6 bases, the J end lost 9 bases, and 12 bases lay between the germline ends. This CDR3 has 12 amino acids. CDR3 sequence: CASSSTPGPQHF. The CDR3 bases are TGTGCCAGCAGTTCAACGCCGGGGCCCCAGCATTTT.

This clonotype was counted only a few times. This sequence joins TRBV20-1 and TRBJ1-4, with D uncertain. CDR3 length: 14 amino acids. V gave up 2 bases and J gave up 6 bases, with 13 bases separating them. Germline CDR1 DFQATT, CDR2 SNEGSKA (reference sequence). The CDR3 nucleotides are TGCAGTGCTAGATATGGAAGGCTTGATGAAAAACTGTTTTTT. Translation: CSARYGRLDEKLFF.

Turning to this clonotype: This may be a read error, as it is one base from a much larger clone. The CDR3 ends on some other residue instead of the conserved phenylalanine or tryptophan, so this is likely a read error. J is TRBJ2-7 and V is TRBV28; D remains ambiguous. The CDR3 has 14 residues. V was cut by 3 bases and J by 3 bases, with 12 bases left in between. CDR1 is MDHEN, CDR2 SYDVKM, per germline. CDR3 in amino acids: CASSFSQGYYEQYS. The CDR3 DNA sequence: TGTGCCAGCAGTTTCTCTCAAGGATACTACGAGCAGTACTCC.

V usage is TRBV24-1 and J usage is TRBJ2-2; 8 bases are shared with TRBD2. CDR3 length: 20 residues. Germline trimming cut 1 base from V and 0 bases from J; bases unmatched to any gene: 12. CDR1 and CDR2 from the germline V gene are KGHDR and SFDVKD. The CDR3 DNA reads TGTGCCACCAGTGATTTCCCTCGGGCTAGCGGGCTACCGAACACCGGGGAGCTGTTTTTT. Its protein is CATSDFPRASGLPNTGELFF.

The J gene is TRBJ2-7, the V gene TRBV6-5; D might be TRBD2 (6 bases). Trimming cost V 0 bases and J 0 bases, with 12 bases left between them. The germline gives CDR1 MNHEY, CDR2 SVGAGI. The CDR3 has 16 amino acids. CDR3 sequence: CASSYSDRERSYEQYF. CDR3 DNA: TGTGCCAGCAGTTACTCTGATCGGGAGCGCTCCTACGAGCAGTACTTC.

This clonotype was found many times. The gene calls are TRBV20-1 and TRBJ2-3, with D possibly being TRBD1 (6 bases). This CDR3 spans 15 amino acids. The germline gives CDR1 DFQATT, CDR2 SNEGSKA (reference sequence). Trimming left V 5 bases short and J 0 bases short, with 15 bases between. The CDR3 coding sequence is TGCAGTGCTGAGGGAAAAGGACAGAGCACAGATACGCAGTATTTT. Protein sequence: CSAEGKGQSTDTQYF.

This clonotype was detected a few times. The rearrangement uses TRBV20-1 and TRBJ1-4; D gene ambiguous. This CDR3 spans 15 amino acids. CDR1 is DFQATT, CDR2 SNEGSKA, per germline (reference sequence). V dropped 1 base and J dropped 5 bases, with 14 bases sitting between them. In DNA, the CDR3 is TGCAGTGCTAGAGCTCACCGGGATCTCAATGAAAAACTGTTTTTT. This codes for CSARAHRDLNEKLFF.

This chain links TRBV11-2 with TRBJ2-7, with D perhaps TRBD1 (5 bases). CDR3 size: 16 residues. Germline assignment: CDR1 SGHAT and CDR2 FQNNGV. V was trimmed by 1 base and J by 2 bases, leaving 15 bases between them. This CDR3 reads CASSLAPPQGAYEQYF. DNA for the CDR3: TGTGCCAGCAGCTTAGCCCCCCCGCAAGGGGCCTACGAGCAGTACTTC.

This chain connects TRBV3-1 to TRBJ2-1; TRBD2 matches 10 bases. The CDR3 sequence is 15 residues long. The germline gives CDR1 LGHDT, CDR2 YNNKEL (reference sequence). Unmatched junction bases numbered 7, after V lost 4 bases and J lost 7 bases. The CDR3 DNA reads as TGTGCCAGCAGCCGCACTAGCGGGATAGGGAATGAGCAGTTCTTC. Protein product: CASSRTSGIGNEQFF.

This chain uses TRBV20-1 with TRBJ2-1; unclear D gene. This CDR3 has 11 amino acids. Per germline, CDR1 DFQATT and CDR2 SNEGSKA (reference sequence). V was clipped by 1 base and J by 9 bases, with 7 bases between them. CDR3 bases: TGCAGTGCTAGAGTTGGTACTGAGCAGTTCTTC. It specifies CSARVGTEQFF.

The DNA of the CDR3 is TGTGCCAGCAGTTATTCAGGGGGCGAGAACTATGGCTACACCTTC. It specifies CASSYSGGENYGYTF. The chain joins TRBV12-3 or TRBV12-4 to TRBJ1-2; 8 bases map to TRBD1. V lost 4 bases, J lost 2 bases, and 6 bases stayed unmatched. The CDR3 is made up of 15 amino acids.

This clonotype has a handful of counts. The chain joins TRBV7-2 to TRBJ2-7; 9 nucleotides align to TRBD2. This CDR3 comprises 16 residues. Germline V gene sequence: CDR1 SGHTA, CDR2 FQGNSA. The ends lost 4 bases at V and 6 bases at J; junction bases unmatched: 13. CDR3 DNA: TGTGCCAGCAGCTACCCCCGGGCTAGCGGGATTGTCGAGCAGTACTTC. Its protein is CASSYPRASGIVEQYF.

This rearrangement joins TRBV11-2 to TRBJ2-2; the match to TRBD2 covers 9 bases. V lost 5 bases to trimming and J lost 4 bases; unmatched junction nucleotides: 5. The CDR3 is 15 amino acids. The V gene's germline CDR1 is SGHAT and CDR2 FQNNGV. The CDR3: CASSRSGSATGELFF. In DNA, the CDR3 is TGTGCCAGCAGCCGTAGCGGGAGCGCCACCGGGGAGCTGTTTTTT.